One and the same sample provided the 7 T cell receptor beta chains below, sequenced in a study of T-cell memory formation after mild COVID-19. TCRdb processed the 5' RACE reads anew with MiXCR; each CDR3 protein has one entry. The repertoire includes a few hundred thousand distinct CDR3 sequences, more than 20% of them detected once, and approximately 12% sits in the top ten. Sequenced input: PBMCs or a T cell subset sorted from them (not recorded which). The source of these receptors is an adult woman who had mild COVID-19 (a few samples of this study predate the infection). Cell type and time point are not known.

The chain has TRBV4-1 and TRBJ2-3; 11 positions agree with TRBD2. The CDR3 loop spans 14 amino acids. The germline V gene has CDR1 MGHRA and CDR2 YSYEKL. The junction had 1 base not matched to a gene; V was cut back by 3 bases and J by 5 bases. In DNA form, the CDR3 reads TGCGCCAGCAGCCAGACTAGCGGGAAAGATACGCAGTATTTT. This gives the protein CASSQTSGKDTQYF.

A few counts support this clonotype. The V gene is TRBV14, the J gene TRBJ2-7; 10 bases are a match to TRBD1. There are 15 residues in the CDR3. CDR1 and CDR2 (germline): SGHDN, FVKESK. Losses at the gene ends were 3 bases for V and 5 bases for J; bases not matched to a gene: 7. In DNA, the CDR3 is TGTGCCAGCAGCCAGCCGGGACAGGGGACCGACGAGCAGTACTTC. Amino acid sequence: CASSQPGQGTDEQYF.

The CDR3 protein is CASSQAQAGSQETQYF. The CDR3 region has the DNA TGTGCCAGCAGCCAAGCTCAAGCGGGGAGTCAAGAGACCCAGTACTTC. V and J are TRBV4-2 and TRBJ2-5; 7 bases map to TRBD2. V lost 1 base, J lost 2 bases, and 7 bases stayed unmatched. Germline V lookup: CDR1 LGHNA, CDR2 YNFKEQ. This CDR3 is 16 amino acids long.

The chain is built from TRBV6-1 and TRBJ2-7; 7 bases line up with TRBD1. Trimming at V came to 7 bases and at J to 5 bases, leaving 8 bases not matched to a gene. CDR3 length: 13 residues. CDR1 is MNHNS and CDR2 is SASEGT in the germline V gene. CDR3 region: CASNRQGTHEQYF. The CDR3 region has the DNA TGTGCCAGCAACCGACAGGGCACCCACGAGCAGTACTTC.

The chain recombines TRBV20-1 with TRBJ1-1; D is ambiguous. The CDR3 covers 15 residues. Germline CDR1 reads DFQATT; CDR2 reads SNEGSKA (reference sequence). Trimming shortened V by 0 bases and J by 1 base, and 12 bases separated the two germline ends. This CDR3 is CSARDLGVANTEAFF. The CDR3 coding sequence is TGCAGTGCTAGAGATCTTGGGGTTGCGAACACTGAAGCTTTCTTT.

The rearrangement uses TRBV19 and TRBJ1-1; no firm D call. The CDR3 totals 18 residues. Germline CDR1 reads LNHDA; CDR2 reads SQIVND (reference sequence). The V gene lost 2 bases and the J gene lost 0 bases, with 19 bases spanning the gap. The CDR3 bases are TGTGCCAGTAGTATAACCCCGTATAGTTCATGGGTGAACACTGAAGCTTTCTTT. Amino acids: CASSITPYSSWVNTEAFF.

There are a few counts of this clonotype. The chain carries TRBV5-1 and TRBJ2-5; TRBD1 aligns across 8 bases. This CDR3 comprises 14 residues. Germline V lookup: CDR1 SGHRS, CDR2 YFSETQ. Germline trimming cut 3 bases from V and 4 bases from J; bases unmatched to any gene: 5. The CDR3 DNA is TGCGCCAGCAGCTACGGACAGGGTTTAGAGACCCAGTACTTC. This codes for CASSYGQGLETQYF.